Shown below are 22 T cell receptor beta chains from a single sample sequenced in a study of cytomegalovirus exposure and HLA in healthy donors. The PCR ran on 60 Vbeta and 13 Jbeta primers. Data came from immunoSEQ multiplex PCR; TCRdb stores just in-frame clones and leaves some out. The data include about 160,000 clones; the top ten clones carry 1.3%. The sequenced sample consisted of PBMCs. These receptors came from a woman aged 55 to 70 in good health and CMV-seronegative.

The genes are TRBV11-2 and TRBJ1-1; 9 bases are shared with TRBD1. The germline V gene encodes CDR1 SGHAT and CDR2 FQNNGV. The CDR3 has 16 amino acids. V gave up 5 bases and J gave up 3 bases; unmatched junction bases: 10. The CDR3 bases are TGTGCCAGCAGCCCACGACGGACAGGGGCCGACACTGAAGCTTTCTTT. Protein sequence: CASSPRRTGADTEAFF.

The CDR3 sequence: CASSQDARNTEAFF. CDR3 coding DNA: TGTGCCAGCAGCCAAGATGCCAGGAACACTGAAGCTTTCTTT. The V and J genes are TRBV4-2 and TRBJ1-1; D ambiguous. Germline lookup yields CDR1 LGHNA and CDR2 YNFKEQ. The V gene lost 0 bases and the J gene lost 1 base, with 6 bases spanning the gap. The CDR3 covers 14 residues.

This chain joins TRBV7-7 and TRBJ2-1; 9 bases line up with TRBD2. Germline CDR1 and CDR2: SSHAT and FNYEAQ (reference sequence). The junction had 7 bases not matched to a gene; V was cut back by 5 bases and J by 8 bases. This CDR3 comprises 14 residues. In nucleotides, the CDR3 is TGTGCCAGCAGCCGCGGGGGGGGGAGGGATGAGCAGTTCTTC. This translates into CASSRGGGRDEQFF.

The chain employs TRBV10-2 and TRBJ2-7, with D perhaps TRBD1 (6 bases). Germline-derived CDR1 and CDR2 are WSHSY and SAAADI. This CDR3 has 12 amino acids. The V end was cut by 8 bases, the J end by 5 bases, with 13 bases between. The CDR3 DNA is TGCGCCAGCGGGTCAGGGGTACACGAGCAGTACTTC. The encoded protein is CASGSGVHEQYF.

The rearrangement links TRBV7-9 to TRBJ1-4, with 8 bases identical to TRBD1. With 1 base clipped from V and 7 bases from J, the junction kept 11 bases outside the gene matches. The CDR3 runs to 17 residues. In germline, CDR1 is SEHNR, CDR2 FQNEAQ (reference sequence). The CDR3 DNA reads TGTGCCAGCAGCTTAGTTGCAGGGGGCGTTGAGATTGAAAAACTGTTTTTT. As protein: CASSLVAGGVEIEKLFF.

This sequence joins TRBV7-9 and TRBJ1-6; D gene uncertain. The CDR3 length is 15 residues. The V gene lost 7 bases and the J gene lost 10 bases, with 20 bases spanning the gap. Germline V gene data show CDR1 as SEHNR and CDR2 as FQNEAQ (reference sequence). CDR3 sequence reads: CASKRFTVGESPLHF. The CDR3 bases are TGTGCCAGCAAACGATTCACAGTCGGGGAATCACCCCTCCACTTT.

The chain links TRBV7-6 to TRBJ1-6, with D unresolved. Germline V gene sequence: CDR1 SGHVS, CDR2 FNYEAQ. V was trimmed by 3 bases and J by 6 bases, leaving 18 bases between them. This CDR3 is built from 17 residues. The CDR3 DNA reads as TGTGCCAGCAGCTTGCTCCCGGGTAAAGGAGTTAATTCACCCCTCCACTTT. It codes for CASSLLPGKGVNSPLHF.

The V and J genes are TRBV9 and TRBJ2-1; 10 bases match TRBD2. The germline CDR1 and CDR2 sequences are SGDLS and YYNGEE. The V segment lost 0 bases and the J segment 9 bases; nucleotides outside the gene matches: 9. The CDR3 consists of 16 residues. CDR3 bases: TGTGCCAGCAGCGTAGCCACTAGCGGGATAGGGGTTGAGCAGTTCTTC. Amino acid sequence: CASSVATSGIGVEQFF.

The CDR3 DNA sequence: TGTGCCAGCAGCTTGGTGGTGACAGGTGACGAGACCCAGTACTTC. It specifies CASSLVVTGDETQYF. The chain is built from TRBV5-6 and TRBJ2-5; a weak D match, TRBD1 (6 bases). CDR1 and CDR2 from the germline V gene are SGHDT and YYEEEE. Trimming cost V 0 bases and J 5 bases, with 14 bases left between them. The CDR3 is made up of 15 amino acids.

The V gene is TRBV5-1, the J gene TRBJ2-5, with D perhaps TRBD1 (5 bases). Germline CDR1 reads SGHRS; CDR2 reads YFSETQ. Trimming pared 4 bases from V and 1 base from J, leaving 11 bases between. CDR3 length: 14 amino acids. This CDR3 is CASSVGDFQETQYF. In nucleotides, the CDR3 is TGCGCCAGCAGCGTAGGGGATTTCCAAGAGACCCAGTACTTC.

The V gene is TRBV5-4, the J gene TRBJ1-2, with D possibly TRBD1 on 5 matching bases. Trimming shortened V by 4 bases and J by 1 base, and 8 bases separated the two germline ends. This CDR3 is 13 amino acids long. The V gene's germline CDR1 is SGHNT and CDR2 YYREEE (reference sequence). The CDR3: CASSVGGNYGYTF. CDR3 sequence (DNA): TGTGCCAGCAGCGTCGGGGGTAACTATGGCTACACCTTC.

CDR3 residues: CASSAGLAVFQETQYF. CDR3 sequence (DNA): TGTGCCAGCAGCGCGGGACTAGCGGTCTTCCAAGAGACCCAGTACTTC. The chain employs TRBV7-2 and TRBJ2-5; TRBD2 matches at 11 bases. V gave up 5 bases and J gave up 1 base; unmatched junction bases: 6. The CDR3 runs to 16 residues. Germline CDR1 and CDR2: SGHTA and FQGNSA.

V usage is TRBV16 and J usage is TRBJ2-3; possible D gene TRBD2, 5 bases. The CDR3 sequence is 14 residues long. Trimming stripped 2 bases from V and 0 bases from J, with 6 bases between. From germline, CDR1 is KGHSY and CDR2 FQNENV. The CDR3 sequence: CASSQTGSTDTQYF. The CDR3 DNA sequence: TGTGCCAGCAGCCAAACGGGGAGCACAGATACGCAGTATTTT. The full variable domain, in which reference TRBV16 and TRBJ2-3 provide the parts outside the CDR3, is GEEVAQTPKHLVRGEGQKAKLYCAPIKGHSYVFWYQQVLKNEFKFLISFQNENVFDETGMPKERFSAKCLPNSPCSLEIQATKLEDSAVYFCASSQTGSTDTQYFGPGTRLTVL.

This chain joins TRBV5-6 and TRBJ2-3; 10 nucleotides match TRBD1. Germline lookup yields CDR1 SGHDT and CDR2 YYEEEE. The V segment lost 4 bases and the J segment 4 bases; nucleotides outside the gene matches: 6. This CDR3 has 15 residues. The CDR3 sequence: CASSLRDRGPDTQYF. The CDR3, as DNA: TGTGCCAGCAGCCTCCGGGACAGGGGCCCAGATACGCAGTATTTT. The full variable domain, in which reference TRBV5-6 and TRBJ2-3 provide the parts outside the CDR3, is DAGVTQSPTHLIKTRGQQVTLRCSPKSGHDTVSWYQQALGQGPQFIFQYYEEEERQRGNFPDRFSGHQFPNYSSELNVNALLLGDSALYLCASSLRDRGPDTQYFGPGTRLTVL.

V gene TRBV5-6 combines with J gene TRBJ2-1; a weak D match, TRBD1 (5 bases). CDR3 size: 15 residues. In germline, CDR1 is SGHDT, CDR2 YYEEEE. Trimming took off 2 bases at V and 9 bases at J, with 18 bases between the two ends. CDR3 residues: CASSFYDRLYGEQFF. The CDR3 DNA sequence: TGTGCCAGCAGCTTCTATGACAGACTCTATGGTGAGCAGTTCTTC.

The CDR3 DNA reads as TGTGCCAGCAGTGAAAAGGGGACTAGCGGCCCTCGGGATACGCAGTATTTT. Amino acids: CASSEKGTSGPRDTQYF. The V and J genes are TRBV2 and TRBJ2-3; TRBD2 agrees at 11 bases. V lost 2 bases, J lost 6 bases, and 10 bases stayed unmatched. The CDR3 is made up of 17 amino acids. CDR1 is SNHLY, CDR2 FYNNEI, per germline.

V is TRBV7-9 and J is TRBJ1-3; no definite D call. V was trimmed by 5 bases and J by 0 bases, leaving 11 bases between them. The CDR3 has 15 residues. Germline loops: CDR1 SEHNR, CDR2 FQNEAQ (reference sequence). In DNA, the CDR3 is TGTGCCAGCAGCCCACTGGCTAGCTCTGGAAACACCATATATTTT. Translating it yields CASSPLASSGNTIYF.

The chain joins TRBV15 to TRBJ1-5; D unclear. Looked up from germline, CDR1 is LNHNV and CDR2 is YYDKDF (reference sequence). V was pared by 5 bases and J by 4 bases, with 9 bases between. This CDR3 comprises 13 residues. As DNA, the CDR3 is TGTGCCACCAGCCCAGGCCAAAATCAGCCCCAGCATTTT. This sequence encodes CATSPGQNQPQHF.

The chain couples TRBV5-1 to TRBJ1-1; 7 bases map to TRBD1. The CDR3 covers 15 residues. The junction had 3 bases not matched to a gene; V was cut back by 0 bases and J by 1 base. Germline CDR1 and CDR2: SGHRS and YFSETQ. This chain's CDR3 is CASSLGGDRNTEAFF. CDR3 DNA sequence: TGCGCCAGCAGCTTGGGTGGGGACAGGAACACTGAAGCTTTCTTT.

CDR3 nucleotide sequence: TGTGCCAGCAGTCTAACAGGGGGCAGGAGCTATGGCTACACCTTC. It yields the protein CASSLTGGRSYGYTF. The chain couples TRBV28 to TRBJ1-2, with TRBD1 identical over 9 bases. This CDR3 has 15 amino acids. With 5 bases clipped from V and 4 bases from J, the junction kept 8 bases outside the gene matches. CDR1 is MDHEN, CDR2 SYDVKM, per germline.

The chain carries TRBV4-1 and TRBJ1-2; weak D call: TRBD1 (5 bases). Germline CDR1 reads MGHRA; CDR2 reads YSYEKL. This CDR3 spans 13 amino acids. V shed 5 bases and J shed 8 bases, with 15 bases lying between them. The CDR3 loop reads CASSSGGRRGYTF. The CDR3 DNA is TGCGCCAGCAGCTCGGGGGGGAGAAGGGGCTACACCTTC.

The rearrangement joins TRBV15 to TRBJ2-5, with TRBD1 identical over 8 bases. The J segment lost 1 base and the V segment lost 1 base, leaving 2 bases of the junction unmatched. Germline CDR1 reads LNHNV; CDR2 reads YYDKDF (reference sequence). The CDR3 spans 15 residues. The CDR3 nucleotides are TGTGCCACCAGCAGAGTCAGGGGGCCCCAAGAGACCCAGTACTTC. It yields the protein CATSRVRGPQETQYF.